A single sample gave rise to the 23 T cell receptor beta chains below, sequenced in a study of blood T cell repertoires in COVID-19. Profiling relied on immunoSEQ multiplex PCR, and the TCRdb table lists in-frame clones only, not all of them. The table has a few hundred thousand clones, around nine tenths seen once. Sequencing was carried out using peripheral blood. Receptor source: a woman under 30 who had recovered from COVID-19.

V and J are TRBV18 and TRBJ2-3; TRBD2 aligns across 11 bases. V lost 4 bases to trimming and J lost 4 bases; unmatched junction nucleotides: 10. CDR1 and CDR2 from the germline V gene are KGHSH and LQKENI. CDR3 length equals 17 residues. Written as DNA, the CDR3 is TGTGCCAGCTCACGTGAACTACTAGCGGGAGTAGCAGATACGCAGTATTTT. Translation gives CASSRELLAGVADTQYF.

Only a few counts were recorded for this clone. This rearrangement joins TRBV7-3 to TRBJ2-7; 11 bases fit TRBD2. Germline V CDR1 and CDR2: SGHTA, FQGTGA. The CDR3 is made up of 15 amino acids. After removal of 5 bases from V and 6 bases from J, the junction contained 9 bases not matched to a gene. The chain's CDR3 is CASSPTSGRRTEQYF. The CDR3 DNA sequence: TGTGCCAGCAGCCCCACTAGCGGGAGAAGGACCGAGCAGTACTTC. The variable domain in full, completed from reference TRBV7-3 and TRBJ2-7, reads GAGVSQTPSNKVTEKGKYVELRCDPISGHTALYWYRQSLGQGPEFLIYFQGTGAADDSGLPNDRFFAVRPEGSVSTLKIQRTERGDSAVYLCASSPTSGRRTEQYFGPGTRLTVT.

The rearrangement uses TRBV25-1 and TRBJ1-1; a weak D match, TRBD1 (5 bases). Trimming pared 3 bases from V and 3 bases from J, leaving 14 bases between. The germline CDR1 and CDR2 sequences are MGHDK and SYGVNS. This CDR3 spans 15 amino acids. The DNA for the CDR3 is TGTGCCAGCAGTGACGGGGGGTTTGCGGACACTGAAGCTTTCTTT. It translates to CASSDGGFADTEAFF.

Remarks on this clone: A junction boundary mismatches the germline segment, possibly from a read error. The J gene is TRBJ1-3, the V gene TRBV4-1; 7 bases align to TRBD1. Looked up from germline, CDR1 is MGHRA and CDR2 is YSYEKL. The CDR3 is 17 amino acids. The CDR3 sequence is CASSQVEQGISGSTIYF. In DNA, the CDR3 is TGCGCCAGCAGCCAAGTCGAACAGGGGATCTCTGGAAGCACCATATATTTT.

The V gene is TRBV13, the J gene TRBJ2-7, with TRBD2 matching 7 bases. The CDR3 totals 14 residues. CDR1 is PRHDT, CDR2 FYEKMQ, per germline (reference sequence). V lost 3 bases to trimming and J lost 0 bases; unmatched junction nucleotides: 2. The DNA for the CDR3 is TGTGCCAGCAGCTTTGGGGGGGGCTCCTACGAGCAGTACTTC. It yields the protein CASSFGGGSYEQYF.

The V and J genes are TRBV7-2 and TRBJ2-3; weak D call: TRBD2 (8 bases). Germline CDR1 is SGHTA and CDR2 is FQGNSA. Trimming removed 10 bases from V and 1 base from J, with 18 bases in between. The CDR3 consists of 15 residues. In DNA, the CDR3 is TGTGCCACCAGGGGGGAGCGGGAGCGCACAGATACGCAGTATTTT. Translation gives CATRGERERTDTQYF.

The J gene is TRBJ1-2, the V gene TRBV5-6, with TRBD1 as a possible D gene (5 bases). There are 16 residues in the CDR3. V gave up 4 bases and J gave up 0 bases, with 16 bases separating them. Looked up from germline, CDR1 is SGHDT and CDR2 is YYEEEE. This CDR3 is CASSPGSTAANYGYTF. As DNA, the CDR3 is TGTGCCAGCAGCCCAGGTTCGACAGCCGCTAACTATGGCTACACCTTC.

This clone has more than one count but fewer than ten. This chain links TRBV28 with TRBJ2-1, with TRBD1 matching 8 bases. Looked up from germline, CDR1 is MDHEN and CDR2 is SYDVKM. The V and J ends lost 5 bases and 7 bases, in that order; junction bases with no gene match: 10. This CDR3 contains 15 residues. The CDR3 coding sequence is TGTGCCAGCAGTCTCCCGAATCAGGGGGCAAATGAGCAGTTCTTC. Its translation is CASSLPNQGANEQFF.

The chain uses TRBV7-6 and TRBJ2-2; 9 bases line up with TRBD1. V shed 2 bases, J shed 7 bases, and the junction held 8 bases outside the gene matches. The CDR3 covers 16 residues. Germline values: CDR1 SGHVS, CDR2 FNYEAQ. This CDR3 reads CASSLRQGDFGGELFF. The DNA of the CDR3 is TGTGCCAGCAGCTTAAGACAGGGGGATTTTGGCGGGGAGCTGTTTTTT.

Worth noting for this clone: A much more abundant neighbour one base away suggests this may be a read error. The chain is built from TRBV6-5 and TRBJ2-7, with 9 bases matching TRBD2. J gave up 0 bases and V 7 bases, and 4 bases lay outside the gene matches. The CDR3 length is 14 residues. The germline gives CDR1 MNHEY, CDR2 SVGAGI. CDR3 in amino acids: CASIDSGSSYEQYF. The CDR3 DNA reads TGTGCCAGCATCGATAGCGGGAGCTCCTACGAGCAGTACTTC.

The chain has TRBV6-5 and TRBJ2-5; 8 positions agree with TRBD1. CDR3 size: 13 residues. Germline V lookup: CDR1 MNHEY, CDR2 SVGAGI. After removal of 0 bases from V and 10 bases from J, the junction contained 4 bases not matched to a gene. The DNA of the CDR3 is TGTGCCAGCAGTTACTCGACAGGGGCCGACCAGTACTTC. Translating it yields CASSYSTGADQYF.

The chain has TRBV30 and TRBJ1-5, with a tentative D call TRBD1 (6 bases). Trimming took 4 bases from V and 3 from J, leaving 19 bases between them. The CDR3 loop spans 16 amino acids. Germline CDR1 is GTSNPN and CDR2 is SVGIG (reference sequence). The CDR3 bases are TGTGCCTGGAACTCTGGGGGACAAATATTCAATCAGCCCCAGCATTTT. This translates into CAWNSGGQIFNQPQHF. The variable domain in full, with the rest retrieved from reference TRBV30 and TRBJ1-5, is SQTIHQWPATLVQPVGSPLSLECTVEGTSNPNLYWYRQAAGRGLQLLFYSVGIGQISSEVPQNLSASRPQDRQFILSSKKLLLSDSGFYLCAWNSGGQIFNQPQHFGDGTRLSIL.

This clone has more than one count but fewer than ten. The chain employs TRBV7-7 and TRBJ2-7; 7 nucleotides line up with TRBD2. CDR1 is SSHAT and CDR2 is FNYEAQ in the germline V gene (reference sequence). After removal of 3 bases from V and 5 bases from J, the junction contained 10 bases not matched to a gene. This CDR3 has 15 residues. CDR3 region: CASSLGPGLTDEQYF. DNA for the CDR3: TGTGCCAGCAGCTTGGGCCCGGGACTAACCGACGAGCAGTACTTC.

The chain has TRBV9 and TRBJ2-7; D perhaps matches TRBD2 (5 bases). The CDR3 length is 13 residues. Germline CDR1 SGDLS, CDR2 YYNGEE. Trimming took off 0 bases at V and 6 bases at J, with 10 bases between the two ends. The CDR3 coding sequence is TGTGCCAGCAGCGTAGCGGGATGGCGCGAGCAGTACTTC. Encoded protein: CASSVAGWREQYF.

The rearrangement links TRBV4-1 to TRBJ1-2, with a tentative D call TRBD1 (6 bases). The V gene lost 2 bases and the J gene lost 2 bases, with 15 bases spanning the gap. Looked up from germline, CDR1 is MGHRA and CDR2 is YSYEKL. The CDR3 runs 16 residues. The CDR3 protein is CASSQLSKGVNYGYTF. The CDR3 DNA is TGCGCCAGCAGCCAACTTAGTAAGGGGGTAAACTATGGCTACACCTTC.

The chain recombines TRBV29-1 with TRBJ2-2, with TRBD1 as a possible D gene (5 bases). This CDR3 is 12 amino acids long. Germline V CDR1 and CDR2: SQVTM, ANQGSEA. The CDR3 DNA reads TGCAAGGGTAGGGGCCCAGGCGGGGAGCTGTTTTTT. It codes for CKGRGPGGELFF.

This sequence joins TRBV5-1 and TRBJ2-7, with 9 nucleotides matching TRBD1. CDR1 and CDR2 from the germline V gene are SGHRS and YFSETQ. The CDR3 spans 16 residues. The V gene end was trimmed by 0 bases and the J gene end by 6 bases; junction bases not matched to a gene: 10. CDR3 region: CASSLDVPGQGTEQYF. CDR3 DNA sequence: TGCGCCAGCAGCTTGGATGTCCCGGGACAGGGAACCGAGCAGTACTTC. Full variable domain (rest looked up from reference TRBV5-1 and TRBJ2-7): KAGVTQTPRYLIKTRGQQVTLSCSPISGHRSVSWYQQTPGQGLQFLFEYFSETQRNKGNFPGRFSGRQFSNSRSEMNVSTLELGDSALYLCASSLDVPGQGTEQYFGPGTRLTVT.

J is TRBJ2-1 and V is TRBV2; 7 bases are a match to TRBD1. V shed 3 bases, J shed 6 bases, and the junction held 8 bases outside the gene matches. CDR1 is SNHLY, CDR2 FYNNEI, per germline. This CDR3 region has 15 residues. The DNA of the CDR3 is TGTGCCAGCAGTGACTCGAAGGGGGCAGTCAATGAGCAGTTCTTC. Amino acid sequence: CASSDSKGAVNEQFF.

The V call is TRBV12-3 or TRBV12-4, the J call TRBJ2-7; D possibly corresponds to TRBD2 (7 bases). The CDR3 contains 12 residues. Trimming took 6 bases from V and 6 from J, leaving 12 bases between them. The chain's CDR3 is CASRIGGAEQYF. The CDR3 DNA reads TGTGCCAGCAGAATAGGGGGGGCCGAGCAGTACTTC.

The chain employs TRBV2 and TRBJ2-3, with D possibly being TRBD2 (6 bases). Trimming pared 8 bases from V and 4 bases from J, leaving 19 bases between. The CDR3 loop spans 15 amino acids. Per the germline V gene, CDR1 is SNHLY and CDR2 is FYNNEI. The CDR3 coding sequence is TGTGCCAGCGCCCGGGGGTTCAGTTCCGCAGATACGCAGTATTTT. Translating it yields CASARGFSSADTQYF.

The genes are TRBV18 and TRBJ1-1; no clear D gene. V dropped 8 bases and J dropped 1 base, with 14 bases sitting between them. Germline lookup yields CDR1 KGHSH and CDR2 LQKENI. The CDR3 loop spans 14 amino acids. CDR3 bases: TGTGCCAGCCTAATGGGCAGGCCGAACACTGAAGCTTTCTTT. Translation: CASLMGRPNTEAFF. Using reference TRBV18 and TRBJ1-1 for the parts outside the CDR3, the full variable domain is NAGVMQNPRHLVRRRGQEARLRCSPMKGHSHVYWYRQLPEEGLKFMVYLQKENIIDESGMPKERFSAEFPKEGPSILRIQQVVRGDSAAYFCASLMGRPNTEAFFGQGTRLTVV.

This sequence joins TRBV14 and TRBJ1-2; 7 bases are a match to TRBD1. J was trimmed by 2 bases and V by 2 bases; bases with no gene match: 14. CDR1 and CDR2 (germline): SGHDN, FVKESK. The CDR3 extends over 18 amino acids. The CDR3 reads CASSQYNRGPTKNYGYTF. CDR3 nucleotides: TGTGCCAGCAGCCAATACAACAGGGGACCAACGAAAAACTATGGCTACACCTTC.

The chain links TRBV5-6 to TRBJ2-3, with D possibly TRBD2 on 6 matching bases. The ends were cut back, 2 bases at V and 6 bases at J, with 19 bases in the middle. The germline V gene encodes CDR1 SGHDT and CDR2 YYEEEE. The CDR3 sequence is 16 residues long. CDR3 residues: CASSLMWDSLSDTQYF. The CDR3, as DNA: TGTGCCAGCAGCTTAATGTGGGACTCCCTAAGCGATACGCAGTATTTT.